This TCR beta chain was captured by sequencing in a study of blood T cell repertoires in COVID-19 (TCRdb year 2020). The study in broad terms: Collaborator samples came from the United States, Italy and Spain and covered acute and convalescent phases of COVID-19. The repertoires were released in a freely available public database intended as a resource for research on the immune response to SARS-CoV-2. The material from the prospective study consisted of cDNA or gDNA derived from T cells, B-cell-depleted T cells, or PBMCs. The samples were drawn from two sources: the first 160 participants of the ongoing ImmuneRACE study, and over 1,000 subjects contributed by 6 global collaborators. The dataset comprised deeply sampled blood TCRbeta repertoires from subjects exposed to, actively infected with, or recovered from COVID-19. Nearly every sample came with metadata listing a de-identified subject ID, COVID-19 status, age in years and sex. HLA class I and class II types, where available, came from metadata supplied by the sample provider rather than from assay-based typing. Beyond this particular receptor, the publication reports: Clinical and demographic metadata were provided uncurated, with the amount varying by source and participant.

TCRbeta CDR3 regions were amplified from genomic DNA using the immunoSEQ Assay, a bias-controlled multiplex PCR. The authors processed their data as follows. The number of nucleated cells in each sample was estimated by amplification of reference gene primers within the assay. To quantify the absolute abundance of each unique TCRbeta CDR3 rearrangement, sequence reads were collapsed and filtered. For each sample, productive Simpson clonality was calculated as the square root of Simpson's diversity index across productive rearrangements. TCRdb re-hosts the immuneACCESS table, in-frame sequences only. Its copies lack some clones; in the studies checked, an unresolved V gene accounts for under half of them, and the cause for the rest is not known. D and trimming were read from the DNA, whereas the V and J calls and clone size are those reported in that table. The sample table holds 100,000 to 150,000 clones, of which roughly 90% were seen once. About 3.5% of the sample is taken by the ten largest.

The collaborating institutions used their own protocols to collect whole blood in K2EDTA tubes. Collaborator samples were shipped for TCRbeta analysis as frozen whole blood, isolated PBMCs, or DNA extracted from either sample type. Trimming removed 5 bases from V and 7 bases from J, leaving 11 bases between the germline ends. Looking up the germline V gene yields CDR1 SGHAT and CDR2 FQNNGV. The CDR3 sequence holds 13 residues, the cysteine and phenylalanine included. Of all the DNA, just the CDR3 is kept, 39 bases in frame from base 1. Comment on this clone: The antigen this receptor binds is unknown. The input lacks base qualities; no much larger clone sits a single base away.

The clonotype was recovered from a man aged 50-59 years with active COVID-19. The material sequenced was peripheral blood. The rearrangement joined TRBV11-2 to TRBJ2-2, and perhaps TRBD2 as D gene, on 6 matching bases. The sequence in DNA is TGTGCCAGCAGCCGCGGGGCCGGCGGGGAGCTGTTTTTT. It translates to CASSRGAGGELFF.